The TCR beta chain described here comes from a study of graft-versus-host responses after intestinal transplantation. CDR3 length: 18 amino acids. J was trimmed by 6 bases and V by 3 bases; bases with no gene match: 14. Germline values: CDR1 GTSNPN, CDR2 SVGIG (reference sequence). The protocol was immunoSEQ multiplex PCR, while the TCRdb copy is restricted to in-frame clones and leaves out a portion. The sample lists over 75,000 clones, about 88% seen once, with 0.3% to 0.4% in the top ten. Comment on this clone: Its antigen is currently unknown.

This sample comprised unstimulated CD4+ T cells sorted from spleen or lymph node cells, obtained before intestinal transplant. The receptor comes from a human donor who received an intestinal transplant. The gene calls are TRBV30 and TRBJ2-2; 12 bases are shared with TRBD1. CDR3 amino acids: CAWRLRGGQGAQPGELFF. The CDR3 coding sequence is TGTGCCTGGAGGCTCCGAGGGGGACAGGGGGCGCAACCCGGGGAGCTGTTTTTT.